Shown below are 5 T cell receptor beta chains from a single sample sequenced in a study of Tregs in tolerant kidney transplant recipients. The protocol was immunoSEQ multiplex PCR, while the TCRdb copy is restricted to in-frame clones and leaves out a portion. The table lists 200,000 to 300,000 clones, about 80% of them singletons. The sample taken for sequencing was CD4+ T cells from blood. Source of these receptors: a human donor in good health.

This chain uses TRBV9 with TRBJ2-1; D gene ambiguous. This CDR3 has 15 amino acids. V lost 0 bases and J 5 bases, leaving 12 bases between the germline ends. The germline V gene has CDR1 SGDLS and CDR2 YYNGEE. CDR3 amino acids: CASSVGVSQNNEQFF. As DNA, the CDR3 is TGTGCCAGCAGCGTAGGAGTAAGTCAGAACAATGAGCAGTTCTTC. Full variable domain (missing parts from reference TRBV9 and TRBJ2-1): DSGVTQTPKHLITATGQRVTLRCSPRSGDLSVYWYQQSLDQGLQFLIQYYNGEERAKGNILERFSAQQFPDLHSELNLSSLELGDSALYFCASSVGVSQNNEQFFGPGTRLTVL.

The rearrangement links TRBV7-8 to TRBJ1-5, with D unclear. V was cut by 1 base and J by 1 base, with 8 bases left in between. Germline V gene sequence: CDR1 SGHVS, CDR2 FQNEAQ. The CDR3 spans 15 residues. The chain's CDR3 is CASSLGGLSNQPQHF. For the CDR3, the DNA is TGTGCCAGCAGCTTAGGAGGGTTGAGCAATCAGCCCCAGCATTTT.

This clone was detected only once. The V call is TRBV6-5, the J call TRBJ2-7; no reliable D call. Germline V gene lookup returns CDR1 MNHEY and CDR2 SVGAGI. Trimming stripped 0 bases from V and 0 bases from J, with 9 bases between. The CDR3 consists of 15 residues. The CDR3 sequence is CASSYSSSSSYEQYF. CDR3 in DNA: TGTGCCAGCAGTTACTCGAGTAGTAGCTCCTACGAGCAGTACTTC.

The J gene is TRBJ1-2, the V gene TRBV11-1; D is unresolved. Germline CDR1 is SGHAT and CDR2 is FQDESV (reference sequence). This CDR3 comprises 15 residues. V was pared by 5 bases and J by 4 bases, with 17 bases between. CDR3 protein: CASSPDAWGGYGYTF. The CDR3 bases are TGTGCCAGCAGCCCAGATGCCTGGGGTGGCTATGGCTACACCTTC.

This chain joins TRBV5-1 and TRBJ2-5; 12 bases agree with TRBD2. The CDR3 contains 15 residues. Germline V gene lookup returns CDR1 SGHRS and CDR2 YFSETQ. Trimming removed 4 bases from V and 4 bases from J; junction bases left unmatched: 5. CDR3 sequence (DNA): TGCGCCAGCAGCCCTCAGACTAGCGGGGGAGAGACCCAGTACTTC. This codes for CASSPQTSGGETQYF.